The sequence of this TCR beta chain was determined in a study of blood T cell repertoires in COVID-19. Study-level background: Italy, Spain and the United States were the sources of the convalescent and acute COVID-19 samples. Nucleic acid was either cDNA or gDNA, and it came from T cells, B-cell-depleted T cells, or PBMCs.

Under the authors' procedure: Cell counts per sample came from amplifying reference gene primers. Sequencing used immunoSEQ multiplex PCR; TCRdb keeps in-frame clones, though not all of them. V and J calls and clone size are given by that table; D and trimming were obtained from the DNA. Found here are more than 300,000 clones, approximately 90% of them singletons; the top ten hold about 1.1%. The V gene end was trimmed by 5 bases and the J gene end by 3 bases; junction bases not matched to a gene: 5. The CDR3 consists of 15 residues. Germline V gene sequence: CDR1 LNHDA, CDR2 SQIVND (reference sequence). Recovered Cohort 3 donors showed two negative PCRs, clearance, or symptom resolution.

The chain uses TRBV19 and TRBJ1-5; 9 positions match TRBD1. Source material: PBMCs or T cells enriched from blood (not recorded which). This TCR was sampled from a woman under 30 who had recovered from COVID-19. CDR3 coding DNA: TGTGCCAGTAGTCCCCGGACAGGGGACAATCAGCCCCAGCATTTT. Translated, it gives CASSPRTGDNQPQHF.